One sample yielded the 23 T cell receptor beta chains listed below, sequenced in a study of response to subunit inactivated influenza vaccine (dated by TCRdb to the late 2010s). Libraries were made using RT-PCR. Sequencing was carried out with an Illumina HiSeq 2500. In-frame beta chains were kept once TCRdb had trimmed the public reads at Q25 with fastp and called clones with MiXCR. Here each entry gathers all rows of one CDR3 protein and keeps the most common genes and DNA. This sample is represented by under 950,000 distinct CDR3 sequences; 21% of them were singletons. The ten most abundant clones make up 10% of the sample. Sequenced here: PBMCs from blood, sampled about 5 days after vaccination. These receptors originate from a man in his fifties who received an inactivated influenza vaccine. Donor details come from another sample of the same person, matched by shared clones.

Worth noting for this clonotype: With a much larger clone just one base away, this may be a read error. This chain joins TRBV20-1 and TRBJ2-7; D gene ambiguous. Trimming left V 5 bases short and J 5 bases short, with 7 bases between. Germline CDR1 is DFQATT and CDR2 is SNEGSKA (reference sequence). CDR3 length equals 10 residues. CDR3 nucleotides: TGCAGTGCTCTATACAACGAGCAGTACTTC. Amino acid sequence: CSALYNEQYF.

The chain uses TRBV9 and TRBJ2-3; weak D call: TRBD2 (5 bases). Trimming removed 0 bases from V and 6 bases from J, with 11 bases in between. The CDR3 consists of 14 residues. Germline lookup yields CDR1 SGDLS and CDR2 YYNGEE. CDR3 nucleotides: TGTGCCAGCAGCGTAGAGGGTTCGGGGGATACGCAGTATTTT. As protein: CASSVEGSGDTQYF.

In the case of this clonotype: A much larger clone sits a single nucleotide away, making a read error possible. This CDR3 reads CASSLEDSGANVLTF. CDR3 DNA sequence: TGCGCCAGCAGCTTGGAGGACTCTGGGGCCAACGTCCTGACTTTC. The chain uses TRBV5-1 and TRBJ2-6; D is ambiguous. Germline V lookup: CDR1 SGHRS, CDR2 YFSETQ. This CDR3 is built from 15 residues. Trimming removed 0 bases at V and 0 bases at J, with 4 bases between.

This chain links TRBV7-2 with TRBJ2-3; the D is unclear. Trimming took 4 bases from V and 4 from J, leaving 9 bases between them. This CDR3 is built from 13 residues. CDR1 is SGHTA, CDR2 FQGNSA, per germline. The CDR3 region has the DNA TGTGCCAGCAGCTCCCGTGGTTCAGATACGCAGTATTTT. As protein: CASSSRGSDTQYF.

This clonotype was recorded only once. The chain carries TRBV2 and TRBJ1-1, with D unclear. The V gene lost 8 bases and the J gene lost 5 bases, with 9 bases spanning the gap. The CDR3 runs to 11 residues. Germline CDR1 is SNHLY and CDR2 is FYNNEI. CDR3 sequence: CASRRETEAFF. For the CDR3, the DNA is TGTGCCAGCCGTCGGGAGACTGAAGCTTTCTTT.

This clonotype has just a few counts. This chain uses TRBV6-1 with TRBJ2-1; D unresolved. The CDR3 runs 13 residues. Looked up from germline, CDR1 is MNHNS and CDR2 is SASEGT. V shed 6 bases and J shed 0 bases, with 6 bases lying between them. The CDR3 nucleotides are TGTGCCAGCAGGGGATTCTCCTACAATGAGCAGTTCTTC. Residues: CASRGFSYNEQFF.

The rearrangement uses TRBV12-3 or TRBV12-4 and TRBJ2-7; a possible D gene is TRBD1 (5 bases). Trimming pared 5 bases from V and 9 bases from J, leaving 11 bases between. This CDR3 is built from 11 residues. The CDR3 DNA reads as TGTGCCAGCAGTGTGACAGACAGGCAGTACTTC. Protein sequence: CASSVTDRQYF.

This clonotype was seen many times. Written as DNA, the CDR3 is TGCAGTGCTAGAGAGGGGACTAATGAAAAACTGTTTTTT. Amino acid sequence: CSAREGTNEKLFF. V gene TRBV20-1 combines with J gene TRBJ1-4; D remains ambiguous. Germline V CDR1 and CDR2: DFQATT, SNEGSKA (reference sequence). V shed 0 bases and J shed 2 bases, with 4 bases lying between them. This CDR3 comprises 13 residues.

In nucleotides, the CDR3 is TGTGCCAGCAGCCCAGCCAGGGGGCGCTCCTACGAGCAGTACTTC. It codes for CASSPARGRSYEQYF. This chain joins TRBV12-3 or TRBV12-4 and TRBJ2-7, with 8 bases fitting TRBD1. Unmatched junction bases numbered 7, after V lost 6 bases and J lost 0 bases. The CDR3 runs to 15 residues.

This clonotype was counted a few times. V usage is TRBV7-2 and J usage is TRBJ2-4; D may be TRBD1 or TRBD2 (5 bases each). The length of the CDR3 is 14 residues. Germline V gene data show CDR1 as SGHTA and CDR2 as FQGNSA. The V end was cut by 5 bases, the J end by 13 bases, with 21 bases between. CDR3 sequence (DNA): TGTGCCAGCAGCCCGACGGGACGAGAGGCCCTACAGTACTTC. Translated: CASSPTGREALQYF. The whole variable domain, remainder taken from reference TRBV7-2 and TRBJ2-4, is GAGVSQSPSNKVTEKGKDVELRCDPISGHTALYWYRQSLGQGLEFLIYFQGNSAPDKSGLPSDRFSAERTGGSVSTLTIQRTQQEDSAVYLCASSPTGREALQYFGAGTRLSVL.

This clonotype was counted only a few times. The chain has TRBV5-1 and TRBJ2-1, with D possibly being TRBD1 (6 bases). CDR1 is SGHRS, CDR2 YFSETQ, per germline. CDR3 length: 16 residues. Between the trimmed V and J ends, which lost 4 bases and 2 bases, there was a span of 16 bases. The CDR3 coding sequence is TGCGCCAGCAGCCCGGCCGTGGACAGTACCTACAATGAGCAGTTCTTC. This encodes CASSPAVDSTYNEQFF.

This clonotype was observed a few times. This chain uses TRBV6-2 or TRBV6-3 with TRBJ2-7; 9 nucleotides match TRBD1. Germline values: CDR1 MNHEY, CDR2 SVGEGT. CDR3 length: 16 residues. Trimming cost V 4 bases and J 6 bases; bases outside gene matches: 13. CDR3 DNA: TGTGCCAGCAGTTCCTACCTGGGACAGGGAAGAAGCGAGCAGTACTTC. It encodes CASSSYLGQGRSEQYF.

This rearrangement joins TRBV6-1 to TRBJ1-1; D gene unclear. The V gene lost 3 bases and the J gene lost 1 base, with 9 bases spanning the gap. Germline loops: CDR1 MNHNS, CDR2 SASEGT. CDR3 length: 14 amino acids. The CDR3 nucleotides are TGTGCCAGCAGTGAGGGAAATCCGAACACTGAAGCTTTCTTT. It is translated as CASSEGNPNTEAFF.

The chain joins TRBV20-1 to TRBJ2-1, with D maybe TRBD2 (5 bases). The CDR3 spans 11 residues. Trimming removed 6 bases from V and 6 bases from J, with 9 bases in between. From germline, CDR1 is DFQATT and CDR2 SNEGSKA (reference sequence). Written as DNA, the CDR3 is TGCAGTGCCATACTAGGCAATGAGCAGTTCTTC. Its translation is CSAILGNEQFF.

As DNA, the CDR3 is TGTGCCAGCAGCCCTTCGCCACAGGGGGCAGATACGCAGTATTTT. Residues: CASSPSPQGADTQYF. The chain uses TRBV7-8 and TRBJ2-3; 8 positions match TRBD1. V lost 5 bases to trimming and J lost 4 bases; unmatched junction nucleotides: 8. This CDR3 has 15 residues. CDR1 and CDR2 from the germline V gene are SGHVS and FQNEAQ.

The gene calls are TRBV7-9 and TRBJ1-1; TRBD1 matches at 8 bases. The CDR3 sequence is 16 residues long. V dropped 5 bases and J dropped 0; count of bases not matched to a gene: 8. Germline assignment: CDR1 SEHNR and CDR2 FQNEAQ (reference sequence). Written as DNA, the CDR3 is TGTGCCAGCAGCATAGGGGACAGGTTGATGAACACTGAAGCTTTCTTT. Its protein product is CASSIGDRLMNTEAFF.

This chain connects TRBV5-1 to TRBJ2-5, with D tentatively TRBD1 (5 bases). The length of the CDR3 is 14 residues. Germline CDR1 is SGHRS and CDR2 is YFSETQ. The V gene lost 0 bases and the J gene lost 6 bases, with 12 bases spanning the gap. The CDR3 region is CASSLAQGAQTQYF. As DNA, the CDR3 is TGCGCCAGCAGCTTGGCTCAAGGGGCACAGACCCAGTACTTC.

The genes are TRBV9 and TRBJ2-3; D not certain. The germline V and J ends were trimmed by 3 bases and 3 bases, with 8 bases remaining between them. The CDR3 is made up of 13 amino acids. Germline lookup yields CDR1 SGDLS and CDR2 YYNGEE. The CDR3 DNA is TGTGCCAGCAGCGCCGGACGAACAGATACGCAGTATTTT. Protein: CASSAGRTDTQYF.

This clonotype has at least ten counts. The chain carries TRBV25-1 and TRBJ2-5; no clear D. The CDR3 length is 11 residues. The germline CDR1 and CDR2 sequences are MGHDK and SYGVNS. V dropped 1 base and J dropped 5 bases, with 2 bases sitting between them. CDR3 coding DNA: TGTGCCAGCAGTGAATGGGAGACCCAGTACTTC. It yields the protein CASSEWETQYF.

This clonotype was seen only a few times. The CDR3 sequence is CASSYGTSGNDEQFF. The CDR3 DNA reads as TGCGCCAGCAGCTACGGGACTAGCGGGAACGATGAGCAGTTCTTC. The chain uses TRBV5-1 and TRBJ2-1; 13 bases match TRBD2. Trimming at V came to 3 bases and at J to 8 bases, leaving 5 bases not matched to a gene. The CDR3 totals 15 residues. Germline values: CDR1 SGHRS, CDR2 YFSETQ.

This clonotype has more than one count but fewer than ten. The chain is built from TRBV20-1 and TRBJ2-5, with 8 bases that match TRBD1. Germline CDR1 DFQATT, CDR2 SNEGSKA (reference sequence). V lost 1 base, J lost 5 bases, and 6 bases stayed unmatched. This CDR3 comprises 14 residues. The CDR3 region has the DNA TGCAGTGCTAGAGGGGGCAGGGGGCTGGAGACCCAGTACTTC. This translates into CSARGGRGLETQYF.

This clonotype has just a few counts. The chain employs TRBV6-2 or TRBV6-3 and TRBJ2-2; the D gene is possibly TRBD2 (5 bases). The CDR3 runs to 13 residues. Trimming cost V 6 bases and J 5 bases, with 10 bases left between them. Germline-derived CDR1 and CDR2 are MNHEY and SVGEGT. CDR3 DNA sequence: TGTGCCAGCAGGGCTAGCAGGACCGGGGAGCTGTTTTTT. The encoded protein is CASRASRTGELFF.

V is TRBV4-2 and J is TRBJ2-4, with TRBD1 identical over 7 bases. The CDR3 runs 16 residues. V was clipped by 1 base and J by 5 bases; unmatched bases: 8. From germline, CDR1 is LGHNA and CDR2 YNFKEQ. CDR3 loop: CASSQGQGLRENIQYF. CDR3 nucleotides: TGTGCCAGCAGCCAAGGACAGGGATTAAGGGAAAACATTCAGTACTTC.